This is a list of T cell receptor beta chains from one sample in a study of shared clonotypes between healthy human individuals. The protocol was immunoSEQ multiplex PCR, while the TCRdb copy is restricted to in-frame clones and leaves out a portion. The table lists around 600,000 clones, 90% to 95% of them singletons, with 0.095% to 0.14% in the top ten. The source material was naive CD8+ T cells sorted from blood. All receptors derive from a woman in her 30s in good health. Both conserved end residues are part of each CDR3. D genes are given only for firm matches. Some rows mark clone size as missing; the rest say once, few, many or name a class of expanded clone.

size	D	J	V	CDR3	DNA
.	.	TRBJ2-7	TRBV28	CASSITGQAIEQYF	TGTGCCAGCAGTATTACGGGGCAGGCGATAGAGCAGTACTTC
.	.	TRBJ2-7	TRBV4-2	CASSQGIFSYEQYF	TGTGCCAGCAGCCAAGGGATTTTCTCCTACGAGCAGTACTTC
.	TRBD2	TRBJ2-1	TRBV28	CASSPLAGEQFF	TGTGCCAGCAGTCCGCTAGCGGGAGAGCAGTTCTTC
.	.	TRBJ1-5	TRBV10-3	CAISESQATTPQHF	TGTGCCATCAGTGAGTCACAGGCAACGACGCCCCAGCATTTT
.	.	TRBJ2-7	TRBV6-1	CASSDAGAAYEQYF	TGTGCCAGCAGTGATGCGGGTGCCGCCTACGAGCAGTACTTC
.	.	TRBJ2-7	TRBV4-1	CASSLQPRDTLGEQYF	TGCGCCAGCAGCCTCCAGCCCCGGGACACCTTGGGGGAGCAGTACTTC
.	.	TRBJ2-3	TRBV27	CASRIVTGWTDTQYF	TGTGCCAGCCGGATTGTCACCGGGTGGACAGATACGCAGTATTTT
once	TRBD1	TRBJ1-2	TRBV4-1	CASSLRGKTGVGPGFYGYTF	TGCGCCAGCAGCCTCCGAGGGAAAACAGGGGTGGGCCCTGGGTTCTATGGCTACACCTTC
.	.	TRBJ2-5	TRBV7-8	CASSLDTKREQYF	TGTGCCAGCAGTTTAGATACTAAGCGTGAGCAGTACTTC
.	TRBD1	TRBJ1-1	TRBV28	CASTYTRGLNTEAFF	TGTGCCAGCACCTACACCAGGGGGTTAAACACTGAAGCTTTCTTT
.	TRBD2	TRBJ2-2	TRBV27	CASSLLLLAGRGTGELFF	TGTGCCAGCAGTTTACTTTTGTTAGCGGGACGGGGGACCGGGGAGCTGTTTTTT
.	TRBD1	TRBJ2-1	TRBV2	CACQGVYEQFF	TGTGCCTGCCAGGGGGTTTATGAGCAGTTCTTC
few	.	TRBJ1-5	TRBV19	CASIENQPQHF	TGTGCCAGTATCGAGAATCAGCCCCAGCATTTT
once	.	TRBJ1-1	TRBV27	CASSLAGSDTEAFF	TGTGCCAGCAGTTTAGCAGGATCGGACACTGAAGCTTTCTTT
.	.	TRBJ2-7	TRBV9	CASSSSHNYEQYF	TGTGCCAGCAGCTCCAGCCATAACTACGAGCAGTACTTC
.	.	TRBJ2-1	TRBV19	CASSTLWGGSYNEQFF	TGTGCCAGTAGTACCCTCTGGGGTGGCTCCTACAATGAGCAGTTCTTC
.	.	TRBJ1-2	TRBV4-1	CASSQPRVSHSNYGYTF	TGCGCCAGCAGCCAACCCAGGGTTTCCCATTCTAACTATGGCTACACCTTC
.	.	TRBJ1-3	TRBV29-1	CSVQIRNTIYF	TGCAGCGTCCAGATCCGAAACACCATATATTTT
.	.	TRBJ1-2	TRBV27	CASGTVYGYTF	TGTGCCAGTGGGACGGTCTATGGCTACACCTTC
.	.	TRBJ2-2	TRBV9	CASSGRGSGELFF	TGTGCCAGCAGCGGTCGGGGGAGCGGGGAGCTGTTTTTT
.	TRBD1	TRBJ2-3	TRBV19	CASSPRQDRADTQYF	TGTGCCAGTAGTCCTCGACAAGACAGGGCAGATACGCAGTATTTT
.	.	TRBJ2-1	TRBV25-1	CASSDMPGEQFF	TGTGCCAGCAGTGATATGCCGGGTGAGCAGTTCTTC
.	.	TRBJ2-7	TRBV18	CASSPSWRDASLYEQYF	TGTGCCAGCTCACCGTCGTGGCGGGACGCTTCTCTTTACGAGCAGTACTTC
.	TRBD1	TRBJ2-7	TRBV2	CASRWAGGQGAYEQYF	TGTGCCAGCAGATGGGCGGGCGGACAGGGCGCCTACGAGCAGTACTTC
.	TRBD2	TRBJ2-7	TRBV27	CASFGGTSGRWYEQYF	TGTGCCAGCTTTGGAGGGACTAGCGGGAGATGGTACGAGCAGTACTTC
.	.	TRBJ1-2	TRBV18	CASSPSEKGTVHYGYTF	TGTGCCAGCTCACCATCTGAAAAGGGGACGGTACATTATGGCTACACCTTC
.	.	TRBJ1-2	TRBV7-8	CASSMLERGVRGYTF	TGTGCCAGCAGCATGCTAGAGCGGGGGGTGCGAGGCTACACCTTC
.	TRBD2	TRBJ2-7	TRBV19	CASSFAGVVYEQYF	TGTGCCAGTAGTTTCGCGGGAGTGGTATACGAGCAGTACTTC
.	.	TRBJ2-7	TRBV6-5	CASSYDPRSYEQYF	TGTGCCAGCAGTTACGATCCCAGGTCCTACGAGCAGTACTTC
once	TRBD1	TRBJ1-1	TRBV28	CASSILTLRDRGLNTEAFF	TGTGCCAGCAGCATCCTCACCCTGCGGGACAGGGGGCTGAACACTGAAGCTTTCTTT
.	TRBD2	TRBJ2-1	TRBV29-1	CSVESPAGVDEQFF	TGCAGCGTTGAAAGCCCAGCGGGAGTCGATGAGCAGTTCTTC
.	.	TRBJ1-1	TRBV15	CATSRGAAENSQAFF	TGTGCCACCAGCAGAGGGGCAGCGGAGAACTCCCAAGCTTTCTTT
once	.	TRBJ2-5	TRBV5-8	CASIEETQYF	TGTGCCAGCATAGAGGAGACCCAGTACTTC
.	.	TRBJ1-1	TRBV27	CASSLSPGAGSTEAFF	TGTGCCAGCAGTTTATCACCAGGGGCAGGGAGCACTGAAGCTTTCTTT
.	.	TRBJ2-7	TRBV18	CASSPWDKHSYEQYF	TGTGCCAGCTCACCTTGGGACAAACACTCCTACGAGCAGTACTTC
.	.	TRBJ2-7	TRBV5-8	CASSLELRTEGSYEQYF	TGTGCCAGCAGCTTGGAATTGAGGACAGAAGGCTCCTACGAGCAGTACTTC
.	.	TRBJ1-5	TRBV27	CASSLGSGLYQPQHF	TGTGCCAGCAGCCTAGGATCAGGGTTATATCAGCCCCAGCATTTT
.	.	TRBJ2-2	TRBV15	CATSRTDRSSGELFF	TGTGCCACCAGCAGAACCGACAGGTCTAGCGGGGAGCTGTTTTTT
.	.	TRBJ2-7	TRBV5-6	CASSLGHSYEQYF	TGTGCCAGCAGCTTGGGACACTCCTACGAGCAGTACTTC
.	.	TRBJ1-3	TRBV6-5	CASSYSGAAGNTIYF	TGTGCCAGCAGTTACTCTGGCGCAGCTGGAAACACCATATATTTT